One sample yielded the 24 T cell receptor beta chains listed below, sequenced in a study of identical twins. TCRdb itself ran the 5' RACE reads through MiXCR, one entry per CDR3 protein. The repertoire has under 300,000 distinct CDR3 sequences, about 9% of them found once; the top ten carry roughly 3.1%. In addition, the sample was reused for a study of yellow fever vaccine responses in identical twins.

Specimen: CD8+ T cells sorted from blood. The receptor set was obtained from a woman aged 18 to 35 in good health.

The V gene is TRBV7-9, the J gene TRBJ2-3; D might be TRBD2 (5 bases). Germline V gene data show CDR1 as SEHNR and CDR2 as FQNEAQ (reference sequence). This CDR3 has 14 amino acids. Trimming took 5 bases from V and 3 from J, leaving 12 bases between them. In DNA, the CDR3 is TGTGCCAGCAGCACGGTATCGGGGACAGATACGCAGTATTTT. This sequence encodes CASSTVSGTDTQYF. The whole variable domain, filled in from reference TRBV7-9 and TRBJ2-3, reads DTGVSQNPRHKITKRGQNVTFRCDPISEHNRLYWYRQTLGQGPEFLTYFQNEAQLEKSRLLSDRFSAERPKGSFSTLEIQRTEQGDSAMYLCASSTVSGTDTQYFGPGTRLTVL.

In this sample, this clonotype turned up a few times. J is TRBJ2-2 and V is TRBV29-1, with D possibly matching TRBD1 (6 bases). V lost 6 bases and J 3 bases, leaving 14 bases between the germline ends. The CDR3 covers 14 residues. Germline CDR1 reads SQVTM; CDR2 reads ANQGSEA. CDR3 protein: CSVEAGTYTGELFF. The CDR3 bases are TGCAGCGTGGAGGCCGGGACATACACCGGGGAGCTGTTTTTT.

In its sample, this clonotype was seen a few times. The chain is built from TRBV7-9 and TRBJ2-7; 13 bases agree with TRBD2. CDR1 is SEHNR and CDR2 is FQNEAQ in the germline V gene (reference sequence). The CDR3 consists of 16 residues. V lost 5 bases to trimming and J lost 4 bases; unmatched junction nucleotides: 8. As DNA, the CDR3 is TGTGCCAGCAGCGATACTAGCGGGAGGGGTATGTACGAGCAGTACTTC. Its protein is CASSDTSGRGMYEQYF.

This clonotype was seen repeatedly, ten times or more. The genes are TRBV2 and TRBJ1-2, with 7 nucleotides matching TRBD1. Trimming at V came to 4 bases and at J to 4 bases, leaving 9 bases not matched to a gene. This CDR3 has 15 residues. Per the germline V gene, CDR1 is SNHLY and CDR2 is FYNNEI. CDR3 loop: CASSGYRGPSYGYTF. As DNA, the CDR3 is TGTGCCAGCAGTGGCTACAGGGGTCCTAGCTATGGCTACACCTTC. The variable domain in full, with the rest retrieved from reference TRBV2 and TRBJ1-2, is EPEVTQTPSHQVTQMGQEVILRCVPISNHLYFYWYRQILGQKVEFLVSFYNNEISEKSEIFDDQFSVERPDGSNFTLKIRSTKLEDSAMYFCASSGYRGPSYGYTFGSGTRLTVV.

This clonotype was recorded many times. J is TRBJ2-1 and V is TRBV7-9, with D hard to call. The CDR3 has 16 residues. V gave up 5 bases and J gave up 0 bases, with 14 bases separating them. The germline V gene encodes CDR1 SEHNR and CDR2 FQNEAQ (reference sequence). CDR3 in DNA: TGTGCCAGCAGCCAGGTCACCGAGCGCTCCTACAATGAGCAGTTCTTC. This codes for CASSQVTERSYNEQFF.

The sample holds a few counts of this clonotype. V is TRBV10-2 and J is TRBJ2-6, with 13 bases identical to TRBD2. This CDR3 contains 18 residues. Unmatched junction bases numbered 7, after V lost 6 bases and J lost 2 bases. In germline, CDR1 is WSHSY, CDR2 SAAADI. CDR3: CASSNTSGGGPGANVLTF. The CDR3, as DNA: TGCGCCAGCAGCAATACTAGCGGGGGGGGCCCTGGGGCCAACGTCCTGACTTTC.

This chain connects TRBV20-1 to TRBJ1-2, with TRBD1 matching 7 bases. The length of the CDR3 is 13 residues. With 1 base clipped from V and 3 bases from J, the junction kept 2 bases outside the gene matches. Germline V gene data show CDR1 as DFQATT and CDR2 as SNEGSKA (reference sequence). The CDR3 sequence: CSARGGTDYGYTF. In DNA, the CDR3 is TGCAGTGCTAGAGGCGGGACAGACTATGGCTACACCTTC.

This clonotype was seen a few times. The chain joins TRBV20-1 to TRBJ2-4, with 8 bases fitting TRBD2. Losses at the gene ends were 5 bases for V and 1 base for J; bases not matched to a gene: 16. CDR1 and CDR2 (germline): DFQATT, SNEGSKA (reference sequence). The CDR3 runs 18 residues. CDR3 sequence (DNA): TGCAGTGCTGGGTCTAGCGGGTTTGCTAGCGGTGCCAAAAACATTCAGTACTTC. Its protein product is CSAGSSGFASGAKNIQYF.

This clonotype was observed a few times. This chain joins TRBV19 and TRBJ2-1; 7 bases agree with TRBD1. Germline CDR1 and CDR2: LNHDA and SQIVND (reference sequence). The CDR3 length is 15 residues. Germline trimming cut 7 bases from V and 7 bases from J; bases unmatched to any gene: 13. The CDR3 sequence is CASTHSYGTENEQFF. The CDR3 DNA reads as TGTGCCAGTACCCATTCTTACGGGACAGAGAATGAGCAGTTCTTC.

This clonotype was counted a few times. V and J are TRBV27 and TRBJ2-7, with unresolved D. This CDR3 comprises 14 residues. Germline assignment: CDR1 MNHEY and CDR2 SMNVEV (reference sequence). V was cut by 2 bases and J by 0 bases, with 8 bases left in between. CDR3 DNA: TGTGCCAGCAGTTTAGGGTACAGCTCCTACGAGCAGTACTTC. Its protein is CASSLGYSSYEQYF.

The gene calls are TRBV6-2 or TRBV6-3 and TRBJ2-6; D is uncertain. V was shortened by 6 bases and J by 1 base, with 16 bases between the two germline ends. Per germline, CDR1 MNHEY and CDR2 SVGEGT. The CDR3 covers 17 residues. The CDR3 is CASRRDLMTSGANVLTF. DNA of the CDR3: TGTGCCAGCAGAAGAGACCTTATGACGTCTGGGGCCAACGTCCTGACTTTC.

A few counts support this clonotype. The chain joins TRBV20-1 to TRBJ2-2, with TRBD1 matching over 9 bases. The CDR3 has 15 residues. Germline CDR1 and CDR2: DFQATT and SNEGSKA (reference sequence). The J segment lost 6 bases and the V segment lost 5 bases, leaving 10 bases of the junction unmatched. The CDR3 loop is CSARVPDRGSGELFF. The CDR3, as DNA: TGCAGTGCTCGAGTACCGGACAGGGGATCCGGGGAGCTGTTTTTT.

This clonotype was detected many times. The chain joins TRBV5-1 to TRBJ2-1; 7 bases match TRBD1. Germline CDR1 SGHRS, CDR2 YFSETQ. V was pared by 5 bases and J by 6 bases, with 5 bases of the junction left unmatched. The length of the CDR3 is 13 residues. This CDR3 is CASRQTGSNEQFF. The CDR3, as DNA: TGCGCCAGCAGACAGACAGGGTCCAATGAGCAGTTCTTC.

The rearrangement joins TRBV20-1 to TRBJ2-2, with TRBD1 matching over 7 bases. Germline CDR1 reads DFQATT; CDR2 reads SNEGSKA (reference sequence). This CDR3 is built from 14 residues. Trimming at V came to 5 bases and at J to 0 bases, leaving 3 bases not matched to a gene. The CDR3 reads CSAGDSPNTGELFF. The CDR3, as DNA: TGCAGTGCTGGGGACAGCCCGAACACCGGGGAGCTGTTTTTT.

This clonotype was seen a few times. The chain links TRBV2 to TRBJ2-4; possibly TRBD1 for D (5 bases). Germline CDR1 reads SNHLY; CDR2 reads FYNNEI. The CDR3 covers 16 residues. V lost 2 bases to trimming and J lost 0 bases, with 11 bases between them. CDR3 amino acids: CASSEWPGLAKNIQYF. In DNA, the CDR3 is TGTGCCAGCAGTGAATGGCCAGGGCTAGCCAAAAACATTCAGTACTTC.

The chain combines TRBV29-1 with TRBJ1-3; D not resolved. The V end was cut by 4 bases, the J end by 0 bases, with 7 bases between. The CDR3 runs to 13 residues. CDR1 and CDR2 (germline): SQVTM, ANQGSEA. The CDR3 loop is CSVVGDSGNTIYF. The CDR3 DNA is TGCAGCGTTGTGGGAGACTCTGGAAACACCATATATTTT.

As to this clonotype: An end of the junction differs from the germline gene, which may be a read error. The V call is TRBV7-7, the J call TRBJ2-2, with 9 nucleotides matching TRBD2. The CDR3 runs 15 residues. Germline-derived CDR1 and CDR2 are SSHAT and FNYEAQ (reference sequence). DNA of the CDR3: TGTGCTAGCAGGAGCGGGAGGCCCGTTTCGGGGGAGCTGTTTTTT. It specifies CASRSGRPVSGELFF.

The chain combines TRBV3-1 with TRBJ2-1, with 13 bases matching TRBD2. V trimming: 3 bases; J trimming: 7 bases; junction bases outside the gene matches: 12. The CDR3 is made up of 18 amino acids. Germline CDR1 LGHDT, CDR2 YNNKEL (reference sequence). The chain's CDR3 is CASSQALAGGPGLNEQFF. The CDR3 DNA follows: TGTGCCAGCAGCCAGGCACTAGCGGGAGGGCCCGGTCTAAATGAGCAGTTCTTC.

This clonotype was found a few times. V and J are TRBV7-9 and TRBJ2-1, with D possibly TRBD2 on 5 matching bases. CDR3 length: 14 residues. The ends were cut back, 0 bases at V and 6 bases at J, with 9 bases in the middle. The germline V gene has CDR1 SEHNR and CDR2 FQNEAQ (reference sequence). For the CDR3, the DNA is TGTGCCAGCAGCTTAGCCCAGCGGCCCAATGAGCAGTTCTTC. The encoded protein is CASSLAQRPNEQFF.

The rearrangement joins TRBV4-2 to TRBJ2-3; 7 nucleotides line up with TRBD2. Germline V CDR1 and CDR2: LGHNA, YNFKEQ. This CDR3 contains 15 residues. Trimming removed 2 bases from V and 3 bases from J; junction bases left unmatched: 5. The CDR3 sequence is CASSQPGGGTDTQYF. The DNA for the CDR3 is TGTGCCAGCAGCCAACCCGGCGGGGGAACAGATACGCAGTATTTT.

The chain combines TRBV10-3 with TRBJ2-7; TRBD1 matches 10 bases. The ends lost 6 bases at V and 5 bases at J; junction bases unmatched: 10. This CDR3 has 15 residues. CDR1 and CDR2 from the germline V gene are ENHRY and SYGVKD. The CDR3 here is CAIRATGGNIHEQYF. The CDR3 DNA sequence: TGTGCCATCAGAGCGACAGGGGGCAACATCCACGAGCAGTACTTC.

This clonotype was recorded a few times. The gene calls are TRBV27 and TRBJ2-1; 7 positions agree with TRBD1. CDR1 and CDR2 (germline): MNHEY, SMNVEV (reference sequence). The CDR3 covers 14 residues. The trim removed 7 bases at V and 4 bases at J, leaving 7 bases unmatched. The CDR3 loop is CASTKAGGYNEQFF. The CDR3, as DNA: TGTGCCAGCACCAAAGCAGGGGGTTACAATGAGCAGTTCTTC.

This chain joins TRBV11-1 and TRBJ2-7; D is perhaps TRBD1 (7 bases). CDR1 SGHAT and CDR2 FQDESV come from the germline V gene (reference sequence). The ends were cut back, 4 bases at V and 3 bases at J, with 25 bases in the middle. The CDR3 has 18 amino acids. This chain's CDR3 is CASSSTGTRRGLLYEQYF. The CDR3 bases are TGTGCCAGCAGCTCGACAGGGACGAGGCGGGGCCTTCTCTACGAGCAGTACTTC.

The chain is built from TRBV27 and TRBJ1-2; D not certain. Trimming left V 3 bases short and J 6 bases short, with 20 bases between. Germline V CDR1 and CDR2: MNHEY, SMNVEV (reference sequence). CDR3 size: 16 residues. The chain's CDR3 is CASSFIAPRYDHGYTF. In nucleotides, the CDR3 is TGTGCCAGCAGTTTTATCGCACCGAGATATGATCATGGCTACACCTTC.